Included here is one TCR beta chain sequence, with context. This specimen comes from a study of blood T cell repertoires in COVID-19. Study background: PBMCs, B-cell-depleted T cells, or T cells provided the cDNA or gDNA that made up the material.

Participants, about 18 to 90 years old, spanned some 23 US areas. Cohorts were determined from participant-reported clinical history. In Cohort 3, a recovered donor had either two negative PCRs, clearance, or symptom resolution. Some clones are missing from TCRdb's copy, which holds only in-frame ones; the method was immunoSEQ multiplex PCR. The table has about 160,000 clones, about 84% seen once; the top ten hold approximately 6%. This TCR was recovered from a man aged 40-55 years who had recovered from COVID-19. The specimen sequenced was PBMCs or T cells enriched from blood (not recorded which).

The CDR3 loop is CASTLYNEQFF. CDR3 nucleotides: TGTGCCAGCACACTTTACAATGAGCAGTTCTTC. J is TRBJ2-1 and V is TRBV6-5; D is unresolved. The CDR3 is 11 amino acids. V was trimmed by 7 bases and J by 4 bases, leaving 5 bases between them. Germline loops: CDR1 MNHEY, CDR2 SVGAGI.